This entry describes one T cell receptor beta chain. The same CDR3 arises from other DNA sequences in this sample as well. Per the study methods: Reference gene primer amplification gave estimated nucleated cell counts. The method was immunoSEQ multiplex PCR; TCRdb's version includes in-frame clones alone and lacks a portion of them. V and J calls and clone size come straight from that table; D and trimming were deduced from the DNA. Here the sample spans about 200,000 clones, 82% being singletons. The CDR3 has 12 amino acids. Germline V gene sequence: CDR1 SQVTM, CDR2 ANQGSEA. The V end lost 6 bases, the J end lost 1 base, and 9 bases lay between the germline ends. The sample originates from a study of blood T cell repertoires in COVID-19.

The sequencing input was peripheral blood. The rearrangement links TRBV29-1 to TRBJ1-1, with D tentatively TRBD1 (5 bases). The clonotype comes from a woman at least 80 years old with COVID-19, enrolled during active disease. Here the CDR3 reads CSVGQGNTEAFF. The CDR3 DNA sequence: TGCAGCGTCGGTCAGGGGAACACTGAAGCTTTCTTT.